This T cell receptor (beta chain) was captured in a study of T-cell memory formation after mild COVID-19 (dated by TCRdb to about 2021). About the investigation overall: Most TCR sequence clusters were specific to one of the two donors. Longitudinal TCRalpha and TCRbeta repertoire sequencing tracked T-cell clones expanding and contracting after mild COVID-19 in two donors. Two young, previously healthy adult volunteers made up the cohort, one male and one female. Points the paper makes about the study in general: Contracting CD4+ clones were found mainly in CM and EM memory subsets, while CD8+ clones were enriched in EMRA. Clones that contracted from day 15 to 85 showed balanced CD4/CD8 phenotypes, whereas a second wave of clones that expanded from day 15 to 37 leaned towards CD4+. The second-wave clones that peaked on day 37 were not confirmed to be SARS-CoV-2 specific. The study included only two mild cases, and larger cohorts that include severe cases with pre-infection samples were judged to be necessary. Some responding clones were found in pre-infection memory, which suggests that pre-existing cross-reactive memory T cells took part in the SARS-CoV-2 response.

The sample was run on an Illumina NovaSeq 6000. Using 5'RACE with constant-segment primers, TCRalpha and TCRbeta cDNA libraries were constructed, with sample barcodes and unique molecular identifiers added in the process. RNA was extracted from every sample with Trizol reagent. The libraries were amplified in two PCR steps, and the second step added a second sample barcode and Illumina TruSeq adapters. Libraries were sequenced on an Illumina NovaSeq with 2 x 150 bp paired-end reads. The authors' pipeline ran thus. Reads were demultiplexed and collapsed into UMI-guided consensus sequences with migec v1.2.7. Using mixcr v2.1.11, the UMI consensuses were aligned to TRA and TRB V and J templates and assembled into clonotypes. A clonotype was counted as expanded or contracted only when both edgeR and NoisET called the clonotype significant, with the noise models trained on biological replicates. edgeR calls used a false discovery rate-adjusted p below 0.01 and a log2 fold-change threshold of 1. As an exploratory analysis of dynamics, max-normalized trajectories of the 1000 most abundant clonotypes were examined by PCA with hierarchical clustering. Separately sequenced CD4+ and CD8+ repertoires were used to assign a CD4 or CD8 phenotype to each responding clone. Clones were called with MiXCR by TCRdb after fastp trimmed the public reads at Q25, and only in-frame beta chains were retained. Each CDR3 protein gets just one entry, which takes the most common genes and DNA from the rows behind it. The V and J calls follow TCRdb's processing rather than the paper's. The sample contains 95,000 to 120,000 distinct CDR3 sequences, around a fifth of them found a single time. The ten largest clones represent roughly 40% of the sample.

PBMCs were isolated by Ficoll-Paque density gradient centrifugation. The CDR3 runs 15 residues from the cysteine to the phenylalanine. Just the 45-base CDR3 DNA is kept, in frame starting at base 1. Taken from the germline V gene, the CDR1 and CDR2 loops are SGHVS and FNYEAQ. V is shortened by 0 bases, J by 4 bases, and the region joining them spans 10 bases. In its sample, this clonotype was seen many times. What this receptor recognizes is not known. There are no base qualities to consult, and no much larger clone falls within one base. The sample consisted of PBMCs or a T cell subset sorted from them (not recorded which). The rearranged chain carries TRBV7-6 and TRBJ2-1, with the D gene not confidently named. This sequence was found in a man aged 18 to 29 who had mild COVID-19 (a few samples of this study predate the infection). The sample titles of this study are shuffled in the database, so cell type and time point are left out; the donor was told from shared clones. The DNA sequence is TGTGCCAGCAGCTTAGCGCTAGGCGATTACAATGAGCAGTTCTTC. This is translated as CASSLALGDYNEQFF.